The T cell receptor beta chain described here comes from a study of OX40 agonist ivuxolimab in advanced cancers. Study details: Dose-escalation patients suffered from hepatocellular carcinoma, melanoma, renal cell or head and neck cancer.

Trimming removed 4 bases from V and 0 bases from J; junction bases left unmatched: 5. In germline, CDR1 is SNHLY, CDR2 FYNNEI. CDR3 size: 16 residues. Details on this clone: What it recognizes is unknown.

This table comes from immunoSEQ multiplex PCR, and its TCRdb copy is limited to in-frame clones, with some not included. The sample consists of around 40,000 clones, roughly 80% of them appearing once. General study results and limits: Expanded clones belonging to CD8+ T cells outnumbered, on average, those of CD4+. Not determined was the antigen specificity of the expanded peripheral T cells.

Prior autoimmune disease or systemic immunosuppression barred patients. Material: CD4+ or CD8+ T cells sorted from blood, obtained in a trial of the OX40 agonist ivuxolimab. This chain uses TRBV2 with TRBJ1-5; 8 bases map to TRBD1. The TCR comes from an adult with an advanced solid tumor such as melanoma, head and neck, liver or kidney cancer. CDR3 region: CASSAQGAISNQPQHF. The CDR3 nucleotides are TGTGCCAGCAGTGCCCAGGGGGCTATTAGCAATCAGCCCCAGCATTTT.